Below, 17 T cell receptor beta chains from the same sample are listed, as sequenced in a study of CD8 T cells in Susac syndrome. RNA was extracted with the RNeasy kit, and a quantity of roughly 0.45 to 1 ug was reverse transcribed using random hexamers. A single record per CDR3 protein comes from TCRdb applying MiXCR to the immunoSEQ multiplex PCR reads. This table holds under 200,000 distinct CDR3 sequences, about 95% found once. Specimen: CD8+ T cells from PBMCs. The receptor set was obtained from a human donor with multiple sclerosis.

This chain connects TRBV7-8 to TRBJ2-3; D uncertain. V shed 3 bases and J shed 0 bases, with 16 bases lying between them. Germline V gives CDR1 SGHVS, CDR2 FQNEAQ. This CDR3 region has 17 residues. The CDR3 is CASSFWLGASSTDTQYF. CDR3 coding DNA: TGTGCCAGCAGCTTCTGGTTAGGAGCTTCTAGCACAGATACGCAGTATTTT.

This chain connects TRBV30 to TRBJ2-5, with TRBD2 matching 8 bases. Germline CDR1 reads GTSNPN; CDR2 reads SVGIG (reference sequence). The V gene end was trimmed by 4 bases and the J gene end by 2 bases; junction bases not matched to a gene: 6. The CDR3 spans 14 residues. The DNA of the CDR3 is TGTGCCTGGAATTTAGCGGGATGGCAAGAGACCCAGTACTTC. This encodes CAWNLAGWQETQYF.

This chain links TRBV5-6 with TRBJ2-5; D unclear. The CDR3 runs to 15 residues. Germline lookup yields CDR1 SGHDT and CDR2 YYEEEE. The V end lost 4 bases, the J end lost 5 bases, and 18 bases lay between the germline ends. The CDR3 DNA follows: TGTGCCAGCAGCCATCCGGCGGACGCCAGGGAGACCCAGTACTTC. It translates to CASSHPADARETQYF. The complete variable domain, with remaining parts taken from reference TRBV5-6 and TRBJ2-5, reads DAGVTQSPTHLIKTRGQQVTLRCSPKSGHDTVSWYQQALGQGPQFIFQYYEEEERQRGNFPDRFSGHQFPNYSSELNVNALLLGDSALYLCASSHPADARETQYFGPGTRLLVL.

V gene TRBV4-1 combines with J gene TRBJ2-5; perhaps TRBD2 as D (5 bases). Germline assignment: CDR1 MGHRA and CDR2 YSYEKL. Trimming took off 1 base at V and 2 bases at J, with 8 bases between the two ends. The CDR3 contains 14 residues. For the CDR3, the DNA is TGCGCCAGCAGCCAAGTTAGCGATCAAGAGACCCAGTACTTC. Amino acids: CASSQVSDQETQYF.

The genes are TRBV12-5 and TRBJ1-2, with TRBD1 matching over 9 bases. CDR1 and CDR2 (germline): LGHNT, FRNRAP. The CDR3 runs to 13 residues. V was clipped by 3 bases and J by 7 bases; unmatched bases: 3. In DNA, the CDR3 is TGTGCTAGTGGTTTACAGGGGGCACTTGGCTACACCTTC. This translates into CASGLQGALGYTF. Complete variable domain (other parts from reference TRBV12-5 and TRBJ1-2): DARVTQTPRHKVTEMGQEVTMRCQPILGHNTVFWYRQTMMQGLELLAYFRNRAPLDDSGMPKDRFSAEMPDATLATLKIQPSEPRDSAVYFCASGLQGALGYTFGSGTRLTVV.

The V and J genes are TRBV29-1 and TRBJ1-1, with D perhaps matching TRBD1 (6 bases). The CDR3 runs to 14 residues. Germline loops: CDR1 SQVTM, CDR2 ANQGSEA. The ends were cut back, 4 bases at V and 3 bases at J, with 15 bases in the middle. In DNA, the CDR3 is TGCAGCGTTGTAGGGGGGAAACTTGACACTGAAGCTTTCTTT. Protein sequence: CSVVGGKLDTEAFF.

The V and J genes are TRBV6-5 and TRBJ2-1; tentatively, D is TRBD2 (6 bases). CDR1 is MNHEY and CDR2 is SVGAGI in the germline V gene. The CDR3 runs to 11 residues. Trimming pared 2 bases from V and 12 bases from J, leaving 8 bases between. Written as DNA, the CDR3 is TGTGCCAGCAGTTACGGGCGGGGGCAGTTCTTC. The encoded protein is CASSYGRGQFF.

The CDR3 DNA is TGTGCCAGCAGTCCCGTATTTCCCGGGACAGGGGACGGCTACACCTTC. Protein product: CASSPVFPGTGDGYTF. The genes are TRBV28 and TRBJ1-2, with 10 positions matching TRBD1. The CDR3 is 16 amino acids. From germline, CDR1 is MDHEN and CDR2 SYDVKM. J gave up 8 bases and V 5 bases, and 14 bases lay outside the gene matches.

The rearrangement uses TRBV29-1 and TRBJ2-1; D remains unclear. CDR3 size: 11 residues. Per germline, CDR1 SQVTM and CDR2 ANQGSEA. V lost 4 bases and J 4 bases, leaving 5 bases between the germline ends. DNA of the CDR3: TGCAGCGTTGTAGAGTACAATGAGCAGTTCTTC. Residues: CSVVEYNEQFF.

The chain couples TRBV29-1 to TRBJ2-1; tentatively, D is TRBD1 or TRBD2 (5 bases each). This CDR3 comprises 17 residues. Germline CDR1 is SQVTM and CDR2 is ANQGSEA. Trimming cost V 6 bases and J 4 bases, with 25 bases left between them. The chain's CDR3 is CSVGLGGLHRFYNEQFF. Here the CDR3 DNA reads TGCAGCGTCGGACTTGGCGGGCTACACAGGTTTTACAATGAGCAGTTCTTC.

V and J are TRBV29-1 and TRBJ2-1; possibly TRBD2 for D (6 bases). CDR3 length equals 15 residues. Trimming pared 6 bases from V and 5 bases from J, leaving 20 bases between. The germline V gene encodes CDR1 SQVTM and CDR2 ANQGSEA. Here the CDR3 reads CSVLPGTAPHNEQFF. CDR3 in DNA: TGCAGCGTATTACCTGGGACTGCACCGCACAATGAGCAGTTCTTC.

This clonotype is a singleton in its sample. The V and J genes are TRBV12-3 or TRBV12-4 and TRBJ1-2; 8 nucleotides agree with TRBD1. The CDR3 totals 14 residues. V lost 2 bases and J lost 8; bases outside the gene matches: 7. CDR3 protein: CASSLQTGAAGYTF. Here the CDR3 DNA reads TGTGCCAGCAGTTTACAGACAGGGGCGGCCGGCTACACCTTC.

CDR3 region: CASSLKQRTNTGELFF. CDR3 DNA: TGTGCCAGCAGCTTAAAGCAGCGTACGAACACCGGGGAGCTGTTTTTT. The V and J genes are TRBV7-9 and TRBJ2-2; D is uncertain. The germline V gene encodes CDR1 SEHNR and CDR2 FQNEAQ (reference sequence). This CDR3 has 16 residues. The ends were cut back, 2 bases at V and 0 bases at J, with 10 bases in the middle.

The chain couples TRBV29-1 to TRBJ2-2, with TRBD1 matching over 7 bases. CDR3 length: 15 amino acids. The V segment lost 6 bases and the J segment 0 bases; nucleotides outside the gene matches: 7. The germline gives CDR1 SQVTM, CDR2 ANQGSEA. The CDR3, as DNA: TGCAGCGTGGGTGGGACAGAGACGAACACCGGGGAGCTGTTTTTT. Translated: CSVGGTETNTGELFF.

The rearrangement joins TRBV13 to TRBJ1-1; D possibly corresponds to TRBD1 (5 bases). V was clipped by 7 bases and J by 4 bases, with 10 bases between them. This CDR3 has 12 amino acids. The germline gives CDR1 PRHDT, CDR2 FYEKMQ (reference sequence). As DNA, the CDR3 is TGTGCCAGCACCCCTGGGGGCACTGAAGCTTTCTTT. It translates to CASTPGGTEAFF.

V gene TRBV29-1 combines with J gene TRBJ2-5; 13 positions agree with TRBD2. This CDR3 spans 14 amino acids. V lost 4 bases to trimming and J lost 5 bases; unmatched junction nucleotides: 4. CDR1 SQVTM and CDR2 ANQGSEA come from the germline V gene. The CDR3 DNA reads TGCAGCGTTGCTGGGACTAGCGGGACGGAGACCCAGTACTTC. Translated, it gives CSVAGTSGTETQYF. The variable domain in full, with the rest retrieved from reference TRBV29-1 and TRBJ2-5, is SAVISQKPSRDICQRGTSLTIQCQVDSQVTMMFWYRQQPGQSLTLIATANQGSEATYESGFVIDKFPISRPNLTFSTLTVSNMSPEDSSIYLCSVAGTSGTETQYFGPGTRLLVL.

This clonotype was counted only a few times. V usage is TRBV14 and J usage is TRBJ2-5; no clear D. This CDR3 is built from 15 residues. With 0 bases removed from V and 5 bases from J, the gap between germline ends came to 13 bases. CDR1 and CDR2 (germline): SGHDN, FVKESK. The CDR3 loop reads CASSQDVRRSETQYF. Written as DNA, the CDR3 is TGTGCCAGCAGCCAAGATGTGAGAAGGTCCGAGACCCAGTACTTC.